This entry features one T cell receptor beta chain sequence. What it binds is not known. These data originate in a study of response to subunit inactivated influenza vaccine. Study results and limitations: The authors proposed limited new T cell recruitment per seasonal influenza vaccination.

This CDR3 region has 14 residues. Germline trimming cut 3 bases from V and 4 bases from J; bases unmatched to any gene: 2. The germline CDR1 and CDR2 sequences are SGHRS and YFSETQ. One entry per CDR3 protein results from TCRdb running MiXCR on the RT-PCR reads. This table holds some 300,000 distinct CDR3 sequences, roughly 22% found once. This sequence was found in a man between 50 and 69 years old who received an inactivated influenza vaccine. This chain links TRBV5-1 with TRBJ2-5; TRBD1 matches 11 bases. The sequenced sample was PBMCs from blood, obtained about 20 months after vaccination. The DNA for the CDR3 is TGCGCCAGCAGCTCAGGGACAGGGGGAGAGACCCAGTACTTC. Protein: CASSSGTGGETQYF.